This section outlines one T cell receptor (beta chain) sequence together with its context. What it recognizes is unknown. The sample is drawn from a study of cytomegalovirus exposure and HLA in healthy donors. The PCR ran on 60 Vbeta and 13 Jbeta primers. Libraries were prepared by immunoSEQ multiplex PCR; TCRdb keeps only in-frame clonotypes and omits some of them. The repertoire has 250,000 to 350,000 clones, 75% to 90% of them found once; the top ten carry 3.5% to 4.5%. General study points: Several of the most significant clusters were apparently associated with common viral pathogens in a later analysis. Analysis performed later found approximately 17,000 TCR beta sequences associated with HLA alleles at 0.05 false discovery rate.

CDR3 length: 16 amino acids. V shed 0 bases and J 4 bases; nucleotides not matched to a gene: 3. Looked up from germline, CDR1 is SGDLS and CDR2 is YYNGEE. The chain has TRBV9 and TRBJ2-3, with 12 bases aligning to TRBD1. What was sequenced was PBMCs. This TCR came from a middle-aged man in good health and CMV-seropositive. CDR3 coding DNA: TGTGCCAGCAGCGTAGTTGGGACAGGGGGCGCAGATACGCAGTATTTT. Translation: CASSVVGTGGADTQYF.